One and the same sample provided the 20 T cell receptor beta chains below, sequenced in a study of blood T cell repertoires in COVID-19. The assay was immunoSEQ multiplex PCR, and TCRdb's table has in-frame clones only and misses some. The sample records fewer than 200,000 clones, more than 75% being singletons. Sequencing was done on a sample of peripheral blood. These receptors all stem from a man between 18 and 29 years old with COVID-19, enrolled during active disease.

This rearrangement joins TRBV6-5 to TRBJ2-7; D is perhaps TRBD1 (6 bases). The germline V gene encodes CDR1 MNHEY and CDR2 SVGAGI. V gave up 6 bases and J gave up 3 bases, with 18 bases separating them. The CDR3 has 15 amino acids. The CDR3 reads CASSRRPGTNYEQYF. The CDR3 DNA sequence: TGTGCCAGCAGCCGCCGCCCCGGGACAAACTACGAGCAGTACTTC.

This chain uses TRBV28 with TRBJ2-1; 11 positions agree with TRBD2. Germline V gene sequence: CDR1 MDHEN, CDR2 SYDVKM. V gave up 5 bases and J gave up 1 base; unmatched junction bases: 4. The CDR3 runs to 16 residues. The CDR3 spells CASSRGLAESYNEQFF. CDR3 DNA sequence: TGTGCCAGCAGTCGGGGACTAGCGGAATCCTACAATGAGCAGTTCTTC.

This clone was recorded only once. This chain joins TRBV28 and TRBJ2-3; 8 nucleotides line up with TRBD1. The CDR3 length is 15 residues. The V and J ends lost 7 bases and 4 bases, in that order; junction bases with no gene match: 10. From germline, CDR1 is MDHEN and CDR2 SYDVKM. The CDR3 protein is CASIPGQGSPDTQYF. DNA of the CDR3: TGTGCCAGCATCCCCGGACAGGGTTCTCCAGATACGCAGTATTTT.

The chain couples TRBV30 to TRBJ2-2, with 8 bases matching TRBD1. Germline V gives CDR1 GTSNPN, CDR2 SVGIG (reference sequence). The trim removed 7 bases at V and 5 bases at J, leaving 9 bases unmatched. The CDR3 totals 14 residues. The CDR3 DNA is TGTGCCTTGGAGGGGCAGGGGGCGACCGGGGAGCTGTTTTTT. Translated: CALEGQGATGELFF.

This rearrangement joins TRBV4-1 to TRBJ2-2; 7 positions agree with TRBD2. CDR1 and CDR2 (germline): MGHRA, YSYEKL. This CDR3 has 15 amino acids. Trimming removed 1 base from V and 7 bases from J; junction bases left unmatched: 6. CDR3 sequence (DNA): TGCGCCAGCAGCCAAGTCGGCGGGAGCATCGGGGAGCTGTTTTTT. It codes for CASSQVGGSIGELFF.

This chain connects TRBV7-2 to TRBJ1-5; 9 bases are a match to TRBD1. V was pared by 5 bases and J by 6 bases, with 5 bases of the junction left unmatched. The CDR3 loop spans 14 amino acids. Per the germline V gene, CDR1 is SGHTA and CDR2 is FQGNSA. The CDR3 DNA reads as TGTGCCAGCAGCCCCGGACAGGGGTTTCAGCCCCAGCATTTT. As protein: CASSPGQGFQPQHF.

Points on this clone: One end of the junction varies from germline; a read error may be responsible. The CDR3 region has the DNA TGTGCCATCAGTGATCAGGGGCCTAATGAAAAACTGCTTTTT. Its protein is CAISDQGPNEKLLF. The chain has TRBV10-3 and TRBJ1-4; D possibly corresponds to TRBD1 (6 bases). The CDR3 extends over 14 amino acids. The germline CDR1 and CDR2 sequences are ENHRY and SYGVKD.

The chain is built from TRBV5-1 and TRBJ1-6; 10 nucleotides match TRBD1. Germline V CDR1 and CDR2: SGHRS, YFSETQ. Trimming removed 5 bases from V and 7 bases from J; junction bases left unmatched: 6. The CDR3 covers 15 residues. Here the CDR3 reads CASRPGTGVNSPLHF. The CDR3 DNA follows: TGCGCCAGCAGACCGGGGACAGGGGTGAATTCACCCCTCCACTTT.

The chain uses TRBV3-1 (or the pseudogene TRBV3-2) and TRBJ2-2, with 8 bases identical to TRBD1. This CDR3 has 15 residues. After removal of 4 bases from V and 4 bases from J, the junction contained 5 bases not matched to a gene. CDR1 and CDR2 (germline): LGHDT, YNNKEL (reference sequence). For the CDR3, the DNA is TGTGCCAGCAGCCTCCTAACAGGGGGCACCGGGGAGCTGTTTTTT. Its protein is CASSLLTGGTGELFF.

The J gene is TRBJ1-5, the V gene TRBV7-9; D remains ambiguous. Looked up from germline, CDR1 is SEHNR and CDR2 is FQNEAQ (reference sequence). V was pared by 5 bases and J by 1 base, with 6 bases between. CDR3 length equals 13 residues. In DNA form, the CDR3 reads TGTGCCAGCAGCCTATCGAGCAATCAGCCCCAGCATTTT. Amino acid sequence: CASSLSSNQPQHF.

This sequence joins TRBV30 and TRBJ1-1; TRBD1 matches at 7 bases. The J segment lost 1 base and the V segment lost 1 base, leaving 6 bases of the junction unmatched. Germline-derived CDR1 and CDR2 are GTSNPN and SVGIG (reference sequence). The CDR3 is 15 amino acids. This CDR3 reads CAWSAPGQPNTEAFF. The DNA of the CDR3 is TGTGCCTGGAGTGCCCCGGGACAGCCGAACACTGAAGCTTTCTTT.

This rearrangement joins TRBV19 to TRBJ1-2; 8 bases are shared with TRBD1. Germline-derived CDR1 and CDR2 are LNHDA and SQIVND (reference sequence). V dropped 5 bases and J dropped 5; count of bases not matched to a gene: 7. This CDR3 spans 14 amino acids. CDR3 sequence: CASSLAGTGYGYTF. For the CDR3, the DNA is TGTGCCAGTAGTTTGGCCGGGACAGGATATGGCTACACCTTC.

The J gene is TRBJ1-1, the V gene TRBV10-3; TRBD1 agrees at 10 bases. Per the germline V gene, CDR1 is ENHRY and CDR2 is SYGVKD. The V segment lost 10 bases and the J segment 7 bases; nucleotides outside the gene matches: 12. The CDR3 extends over 14 amino acids. CDR3 DNA: TGTGCCACCCTCCGGGGACAGGGGATTTATGAAGCTTTCTTT. This sequence encodes CATLRGQGIYEAFF.

V gene TRBV7-3 combines with J gene TRBJ2-1; D possibly corresponds to TRBD2 (6 bases). V was clipped by 1 base and J by 6 bases, with 19 bases between them. Germline V gene data show CDR1 as SGHTA and CDR2 as FQGTGA. This CDR3 contains 17 residues. CDR3 nucleotides: TGTGCCAGCAGCTTAATTGTACTTGGCGGGAACGCCAATGAGCAGTTCTTC. It translates to CASSLIVLGGNANEQFF.

The rearrangement joins TRBV11-3 to TRBJ2-7; 7 bases align to TRBD1. This CDR3 is 14 amino acids long. Per the germline V gene, CDR1 is SGHNT and CDR2 is YENEEA. V gave up 6 bases and J gave up 6 bases; unmatched junction bases: 11. The CDR3 sequence is CASRPRQGGSEQYF. DNA for the CDR3: TGTGCCAGCAGACCGCGACAGGGTGGCTCCGAGCAGTACTTC.

The chain has TRBV29-1 and TRBJ2-5; 12 nucleotides agree with TRBD1. This CDR3 has 15 residues. V lost 7 bases and J lost 5; bases outside the gene matches: 11. CDR1 and CDR2 (germline): SQVTM, ANQGSEA. The CDR3 protein is CSAGRDRGRWETQYF. Written as DNA, the CDR3 is TGCAGCGCAGGACGGGACAGGGGGCGTTGGGAGACCCAGTACTTC.

The rearrangement links TRBV4-3 to TRBJ2-1, with 9 bases that match TRBD2. This CDR3 has 16 amino acids. Germline CDR1 and CDR2: LGHNA and YSLEER. Germline trimming cut 0 bases from V and 3 bases from J; bases unmatched to any gene: 3. CDR3: CASSQEVAGVYNEQFF. The DNA of the CDR3 is TGCGCCAGCAGCCAAGAGGTAGCGGGAGTCTACAATGAGCAGTTCTTC.

DNA for the CDR3: TGTGCCAGCAGCCCCCCGGGGAGGCCTGGAAACACCATATATTTT. This sequence encodes CASSPPGRPGNTIYF. The rearrangement uses TRBV13 and TRBJ1-3, with unresolved D. The CDR3 runs to 15 residues. Germline assignment: CDR1 PRHDT and CDR2 FYEKMQ (reference sequence). The ends were cut back, 5 bases at V and 2 bases at J, with 13 bases in the middle.

The V call is TRBV7-9, the J call TRBJ1-1, with a possible D match to TRBD1 (5 bases). Trimming removed 1 base from V and 6 bases from J, with 12 bases in between. This CDR3 has 14 residues. Germline CDR1 SEHNR, CDR2 FQNEAQ (reference sequence). CDR3 region: CASSLEGGTAEAFF. The CDR3 DNA follows: TGTGCCAGCAGCTTAGAGGGCGGGACCGCTGAAGCTTTCTTT.

This chain connects TRBV28 to TRBJ2-7; 10 bases are shared with TRBD1. The CDR3 sequence is 14 residues long. The V and J ends lost 3 bases and 6 bases, in that order; junction bases with no gene match: 5. CDR1 is MDHEN, CDR2 SYDVKM, per germline. The DNA of the CDR3 is TGTGCCAGCAGTTTTGGGACAGGGGCCTCCGAGCAGTACTTC. This encodes CASSFGTGASEQYF.